This T cell receptor beta chain was sequenced for a study of CD8 T cells in Susac syndrome. RNA was extracted with the RNeasy kit, and a quantity of roughly 0.5 to 1 ug was reverse transcribed using random hexamers. MiXCR, applied by TCRdb to the immunoSEQ multiplex PCR reads, yields one record per CDR3 protein. This sample has some 260,000 distinct CDR3 sequences, with around 93% found just once. This clonotype was detected once. This CDR3 spans 13 amino acids. Trimming took 1 base from V and 5 from J, leaving 8 bases between them. Germline lookup yields CDR1 LGHDT and CDR2 YNNKEL (reference sequence).

This receptor was taken from a human donor with multiple sclerosis. The rearrangement uses TRBV3-1 and TRBJ2-5; D uncertain. The sequenced material came from CD4+ T cells from PBMCs. The CDR3 region is CASSQGQPETQYF. The DNA for the CDR3 is TGTGCCAGCAGCCAAGGCCAGCCGGAGACCCAGTACTTC.